These 5 T cell receptor beta chains came from one sample sequenced in a study of T-cell reconstitution after alpha-beta-depleted transplantation in children. Unique molecular identifiers were incorporated when the TCRbeta library was constructed. TCRdb used MiXCR to reprocess the PCR reads, holding one entry per CDR3 protein. This table has fewer than 750,000 distinct CDR3 sequences, 20% to 25% appearing once. The sample was PBMCs, mostly from graft donor cells, taken 360 days after TCRalphabeta/CD19-depleted stem cell transplant. These receptors were obtained from a boy under three years old who had a stem cell transplant for acute myeloid leukemia, so the T cells may come from the graft donor.

There are a few counts of this clonotype. This chain joins TRBV25-1 and TRBJ2-7; D remains ambiguous. V lost 7 bases to trimming and J lost 3 bases, with 10 bases between them. Germline-derived CDR1 and CDR2 are MGHDK and SYGVNS. This CDR3 spans 12 amino acids. The CDR3 region is CASNGPSYEQYF. Written as DNA, the CDR3 is TGTGCCAGCAATGGGCCCAGCTACGAGCAGTACTTC.

This chain links TRBV12-3 or TRBV12-4 with TRBJ2-2; D might be TRBD2 (5 bases). V lost 7 bases and J lost 3, with 18 bases in between. This CDR3 is built from 16 residues. The DNA of the CDR3 is TGTGCCAGCACTTCCCTGGGGAAAGCGGACACCGGGGAGCTGTTTTTT. Translation: CASTSLGKADTGELFF.

This clonotype was picked up many times. V gene TRBV6-2 or TRBV6-3 combines with J gene TRBJ2-3; tentative D call: TRBD1 (5 bases). The V gene lost 5 bases and the J gene lost 5 bases, with 5 bases spanning the gap. The CDR3 length is 11 residues. CDR1 and CDR2 (germline): MNHEY, SVGEGT. The CDR3 is CASSRGDTQYF. The CDR3 coding sequence is TGTGCCAGCAGTAGGGGAGATACGCAGTATTTT.

The genes are TRBV20-1 and TRBJ2-7; 8 bases are shared with TRBD2. The CDR3 is 15 residues long. V dropped 0 bases and J dropped 6; count of bases not matched to a gene: 10. Germline V gene sequence: CDR1 DFQATT, CDR2 SNEGSKA (reference sequence). The CDR3 reads CSARDGGLVAGEQYF. The CDR3 nucleotides read TGCAGTGCTAGAGATGGGGGACTAGTAGCGGGCGAGCAGTACTTC.

This clonotype was recorded many times. The rearrangement links TRBV30 to TRBJ1-1; D is uncertain. Germline-derived CDR1 and CDR2 are GTSNPN and SVGIG (reference sequence). This CDR3 region has 13 residues. The V and J ends lost 8 bases and 1 base respectively, with 14 bases between them. As DNA, the CDR3 is TGTGCCGGGTGTCCTTTGGGGAACACTGAAGCTTTCTTT. It encodes CAGCPLGNTEAFF.